The 26 T cell receptor beta chains in this list originate from one sample, sequenced in a study of cytotoxic CD8 clonotypes in ibrutinib-treated CLL. Method: immunoSEQ multiplex PCR; TCRdb's copy keeps in-frame clones and lacks some. The sample lists about 310,000 clones; around four fifths were seen once. This specimen was PBMCs, taken before ibrutinib treatment. These TCRs come from a human donor with chronic lymphocytic leukemia.

The chain carries TRBV7-9 and TRBJ1-2; possible D gene TRBD1, 5 bases. Trimming shortened V by 4 bases and J by 5 bases, and 8 bases separated the two germline ends. CDR1 is SEHNR, CDR2 FQNEAQ, per germline (reference sequence). The CDR3 has 12 amino acids. The CDR3 nucleotides are TGTGCCAGCAGCTCCGGGGGATATGGCTACACCTTC. Translating it yields CASSSGGYGYTF.

V usage is TRBV10-2 and J usage is TRBJ2-4; no clear D gene. The CDR3 totals 12 residues. CDR1 is WSHSY and CDR2 is SAAADI in the germline V gene. V was trimmed by 5 bases and J by 7 bases, leaving 9 bases between them. The CDR3 region is CASSNSRNIQYF. The CDR3 nucleotides read TGCGCCAGCAGTAATAGTCGGAACATTCAGTACTTC.

The genes are TRBV9 and TRBJ2-7; 7 nucleotides align to TRBD2. The CDR3 consists of 15 residues. The trim removed 0 bases at V and 0 bases at J, leaving 3 bases unmatched. Germline CDR1 SGDLS, CDR2 YYNGEE. The chain's CDR3 is CASSVGLADSYEQYF. DNA for the CDR3: TGTGCCAGCAGCGTAGGGCTAGCGGACTCCTACGAGCAGTACTTC.

This sequence joins TRBV6-5 and TRBJ1-2, with a tentative D call TRBD1 (5 bases). Trimming removed 0 bases from V and 8 bases from J, with 16 bases in between. Germline loops: CDR1 MNHEY, CDR2 SVGAGI. This CDR3 spans 15 amino acids. This chain's CDR3 is CASSYSGREERGYTF. The CDR3 nucleotides read TGTGCCAGCAGTTACTCGGGCAGGGAAGAACGCGGCTACACCTTC.

The sample holds a few counts of this clone. The V gene is TRBV19, the J gene TRBJ2-1; D perhaps matches TRBD2 (6 bases). The ends were cut back, 8 bases at V and 0 bases at J, with 11 bases in the middle. The CDR3 has 14 residues. Germline V CDR1 and CDR2: LNHDA, SQIVND (reference sequence). The CDR3 DNA reads as TGTGCCAGTGCCCGACTAGGCTCCTACAATGAGCAGTTCTTC. It is translated as CASARLGSYNEQFF.

The chain is built from TRBV11-1 and TRBJ2-3, with 10 bases matching TRBD2. The V gene's germline CDR1 is SGHAT and CDR2 FQDESV (reference sequence). The V gene end was trimmed by 2 bases and the J gene end by 3 bases; junction bases not matched to a gene: 8. This CDR3 region has 17 residues. This CDR3 reads CASSLFPSGRLTDTQYF. CDR3 sequence (DNA): TGTGCCAGCAGCTTATTTCCTAGCGGGAGATTAACAGATACGCAGTATTTT.

This clone has only one observation. This sequence joins TRBV23-1 and TRBJ2-7, with 9 bases fitting TRBD1. TRBV23-1 is recorded as an ORF, its role being uncertain. The CDR3 loop spans 13 amino acids. Trimming cost V 8 bases and J 5 bases; bases outside gene matches: 7. The CDR3 nucleotides are TGCGCCAGCGCGCCGGGACAGGGCAACGAGCAGTACTTC. Protein sequence: CASAPGQGNEQYF.

This chain links TRBV19 with TRBJ2-7, with D perhaps matching TRBD2 (6 bases). From germline, CDR1 is LNHDA and CDR2 SQIVND (reference sequence). The CDR3 spans 13 residues. V was cut by 1 base and J by 5 bases, with 9 bases left in between. The DNA of the CDR3 is TGTGCCAGTAGTATAGTAGGAGGGGACGAGCAGTACTTC. This sequence encodes CASSIVGGDEQYF.

This clone was counted between two and nine times. The V gene is TRBV10-1, the J gene TRBJ1-1; the D is unclear. The CDR3 consists of 14 residues. The germline CDR1 and CDR2 sequences are WNHNN and SYGVQD (reference sequence). V lost 1 base and J 0 bases, leaving 6 bases between the germline ends. CDR3 bases: TGCGCCAGCAGTGAGTATCGACTGAACACTGAAGCTTTCTTT. Protein: CASSEYRLNTEAFF.

The chain combines TRBV28 with TRBJ2-7, with D maybe TRBD1 (5 bases). The CDR3 length is 15 residues. The germline V gene has CDR1 MDHEN and CDR2 SYDVKM. V lost 2 bases and J 2 bases, leaving 13 bases between the germline ends. CDR3 sequence: CASSLASRVPYEQYF. CDR3 bases: TGTGCCAGCAGTTTAGCGTCCAGGGTCCCCTACGAGCAGTACTTC.

The rearrangement uses TRBV4-3 and TRBJ2-7, with 7 bases lining up with TRBD2. V lost 3 bases to trimming and J lost 0 bases; unmatched junction nucleotides: 5. There are 15 residues in the CDR3. Germline lookup yields CDR1 LGHNA and CDR2 YSLEER. The CDR3 DNA sequence: TGCGCCAGCAGCCACCTAAGCGGGAACTCCTACGAGCAGTACTTC. This gives the protein CASSHLSGNSYEQYF.

This clone is a singleton in its sample. The gene calls are TRBV29-1 and TRBJ2-7; possibly TRBD1 or TRBD2 for D (5 bases each). V was trimmed by 6 bases and J by 7 bases, leaving 16 bases between them. The germline gives CDR1 SQVTM, CDR2 ANQGSEA. This CDR3 contains 12 residues. CDR3 amino acids: CSVLEAGWEQYF. The CDR3 nucleotides are TGCAGCGTCTTGGAGGCAGGGTGGGAGCAGTACTTC.

The chain recombines TRBV5-1 with TRBJ1-2; a possible D gene is TRBD1 (6 bases). The V gene lost 1 base and the J gene lost 3 bases, with 13 bases spanning the gap. This CDR3 is built from 15 residues. Germline V gene sequence: CDR1 SGHRS, CDR2 YFSETQ. The CDR3 bases are TGCGCCAGCAGCTTGTCTCCAGGGGCCGACTATGGCTACACCTTC. Translating it yields CASSLSPGADYGYTF.

The chain uses TRBV5-6 and TRBJ1-4; 7 bases align to TRBD1. The CDR3 spans 14 residues. V gave up 4 bases and J gave up 6 bases; unmatched junction bases: 6. Germline V gene lookup returns CDR1 SGHDT and CDR2 YYEEEE. CDR3 amino acids: CASSKQGIDEKLFF. The CDR3 DNA sequence: TGTGCCAGCAGCAAACAGGGGATTGATGAAAAACTGTTTTTT.

This clone is a singleton in its sample. V is TRBV11-2 and J is TRBJ2-5; 8 bases map to TRBD2. The CDR3 extends over 14 amino acids. With 1 base clipped from V and 5 bases from J, the junction kept 3 bases outside the gene matches. CDR1 and CDR2 from the germline V gene are SGHAT and FQNNGV. In nucleotides, the CDR3 is TGTGCCAGCAGCTTAGGACTAGCGTTGGAGACCCAGTACTTC. Its protein product is CASSLGLALETQYF.

The chain employs TRBV7-9 and TRBJ1-4; 7 nucleotides line up with TRBD1. From germline, CDR1 is SEHNR and CDR2 FQNEAQ (reference sequence). The CDR3 is 15 residues long. V lost 5 bases and J lost 0; bases outside the gene matches: 3. The DNA for the CDR3 is TGTGCCAGCAGCCGGACAGGCGCAACTAATGAAAAACTGTTTTTT. Protein product: CASSRTGATNEKLFF.

This chain's CDR3 is CASSLVLDTQYF. The CDR3 DNA follows: TGTGCCAGCAGCTTAGTTCTAGATACGCAGTATTTT. V is TRBV13 and J is TRBJ2-3; no firm D call. Per germline, CDR1 PRHDT and CDR2 FYEKMQ (reference sequence). The CDR3 runs to 12 residues. Between the trimmed V and J ends, which lost 1 base and 5 bases, there was a span of 4 bases. Full variable domain (remainder filled in from reference TRBV13 and TRBJ2-3): AAGVIQSPRHLIKEKRETATLKCYPIPRHDTVYWYQQGPGQDPQFLISFYEKMQSDKGSIPDRFSAQQFSDYHSELNMSSLELGDSALYFCASSLVLDTQYFGPGTRLTVL.

The sample holds one count of this clone. The rearrangement links TRBV27 to TRBJ2-7; 10 bases fit TRBD2. This CDR3 comprises 17 residues. The V and J ends lost 2 bases and 2 bases, in that order; junction bases with no gene match: 9. Germline assignment: CDR1 MNHEY and CDR2 SMNVEV (reference sequence). As DNA, the CDR3 is TGTGCCAGCAGTTTAAGGAAACTAGCGGGACTTACCTACGAGCAGTACTTC. Translation gives CASSLRKLAGLTYEQYF.

The rearrangement joins TRBV6-5 to TRBJ1-5; D call uncertain. CDR3 length: 16 residues. CDR1 and CDR2 from the germline V gene are MNHEY and SVGAGI. V shed 4 bases and J shed 1 base, with 14 bases lying between them. The CDR3: CASSFGGEESNQPQHF. For the CDR3, the DNA is TGTGCCAGCAGTTTTGGTGGGGAAGAGAGCAATCAGCCCCAGCATTTT.

This clone showed up just once. The genes are TRBV28 and TRBJ1-5; D remains unclear. Germline CDR1 reads MDHEN; CDR2 reads SYDVKM. Trimming removed 1 base from V and 3 bases from J, with 7 bases in between. CDR3 size: 14 residues. In nucleotides, the CDR3 is TGTGCCAGCAGTTTATCAGGAGTCAATCAGCCCCAGCATTTT. Protein: CASSLSGVNQPQHF. Looking up the rest from reference TRBV28 and TRBJ1-5 gives the full variable domain: DVKVTQSSRYLVKRTGEKVFLECVQDMDHENMFWYRQDPGLGLRLIYFSYDVKMKEKGDIPEGYSVSREKKERFSLILESASTNQTSMYLCASSLSGVNQPQHFGDGTRLSIL.

This clone appeared a few times. This chain links TRBV5-4 with TRBJ2-7, with D tentatively TRBD2 (6 bases). Germline loops: CDR1 SGHNT, CDR2 YYREEE (reference sequence). Trimming took off 3 bases at V and 4 bases at J, with 17 bases between the two ends. This CDR3 spans 15 amino acids. CDR3 protein: CASSSFPGLRYEQYF. DNA for the CDR3: TGTGCCAGCAGCTCCTTTCCGGGACTCAGATACGAGCAGTACTTC.

This clone was observed a few times. The junction departs from germline at one end; a sequencing error may be responsible. The CDR3 here is CAWSVGATGLF. CDR3 nucleotide sequence: TGTGCCTGGAGTGTAGGTGCGACAGGTTTATTT. The chain employs TRBV30 and TRBJ1-3; D is possibly TRBD1 (6 bases). The V gene's germline CDR1 is GTSNPN and CDR2 SVGIG (reference sequence). The CDR3 loop spans 11 amino acids.

The V and J genes are TRBV5-4 and TRBJ1-3; D perhaps matches TRBD1 (5 bases). Germline V gene data show CDR1 as SGHNT and CDR2 as YYREEE (reference sequence). The germline V and J ends were trimmed by 0 bases and 8 bases, with 15 bases remaining between them. This CDR3 is 15 amino acids long. For the CDR3, the DNA is TGTGCCAGCAGCTTGGATTCTGGGGCCGGAGACACCATATATTTT. Protein sequence: CASSLDSGAGDTIYF.

This clone has just one count. The chain combines TRBV4-3 with TRBJ1-5, with D maybe TRBD1 (5 bases). Per germline, CDR1 LGHNA and CDR2 YSLEER. This CDR3 has 17 amino acids. Deletions cut 0 bases from V and 0 bases from J, with 12 bases between. The DNA for the CDR3 is TGCGCCAGCAGCCAAGACTTAAGACAGAATAGCAATCAGCCCCAGCATTTT. This sequence encodes CASSQDLRQNSNQPQHF.

J is TRBJ1-1 and V is TRBV18, with a tentative D call TRBD1 (6 bases). CDR1 is KGHSH, CDR2 LQKENI, per germline. V gave up 4 bases and J gave up 7 bases, with 13 bases separating them. The length of the CDR3 is 13 residues. The CDR3 sequence: CASSLLGQSEAFF. In DNA, the CDR3 is TGTGCCAGCTCACTCCTAGGACAGAGTGAAGCTTTCTTT. Looking up the rest from reference TRBV18 and TRBJ1-1 gives the full variable domain: NAGVMQNPRHLVRRRGQEARLRCSPMKGHSHVYWYRQLPEEGLKFMVYLQKENIIDESGMPKERFSAEFPKEGPSILRIQQVVRGDSAAYFCASSLLGQSEAFFGQGTRLTVV.

The chain joins TRBV9 to TRBJ2-7, with unresolved D. The V end was cut by 0 bases, the J end by 2 bases, with 15 bases between. CDR1 is SGDLS and CDR2 is YYNGEE in the germline V gene. The CDR3 runs 16 residues. CDR3 in DNA: TGTGCCAGCAGCGTAGCCCGCTTGGCAGGAGCCTACGAGCAGTACTTC. It specifies CASSVARLAGAYEQYF.